This T cell receptor (beta chain) appears in the sequencing data of a study of response to subunit inactivated influenza vaccine. Study outcomes and limitations: New T cells are recruited in small numbers by each seasonal influenza vaccination, according to the authors' suggestion.

The CDR3 has 14 amino acids. Germline CDR1 SQVTM, CDR2 ANQGSEA. Trimming left V 6 bases short and J 3 bases short, with 18 bases between. In TCRdb, the RT-PCR reads were re-called with MiXCR into one record per CDR3 protein. The sample consists of around 650,000 distinct CDR3 sequences, around 16% of them appearing once. Worth noting for this clonotype: Antigen: not known.

The chain recombines TRBV29-1 with TRBJ2-7; a possible D gene is TRBD2 (7 bases). The source of this sequence is a man aged 45-65 years who received an inactivated influenza vaccine. Sequencing used PBMCs from blood, obtained approximately 13 days after vaccination. The CDR3 region is CSVGGTSRGYEQYF. The CDR3 DNA reads TGCAGCGTGGGGGGGACAAGTCGGGGCTACGAGCAGTACTTC.